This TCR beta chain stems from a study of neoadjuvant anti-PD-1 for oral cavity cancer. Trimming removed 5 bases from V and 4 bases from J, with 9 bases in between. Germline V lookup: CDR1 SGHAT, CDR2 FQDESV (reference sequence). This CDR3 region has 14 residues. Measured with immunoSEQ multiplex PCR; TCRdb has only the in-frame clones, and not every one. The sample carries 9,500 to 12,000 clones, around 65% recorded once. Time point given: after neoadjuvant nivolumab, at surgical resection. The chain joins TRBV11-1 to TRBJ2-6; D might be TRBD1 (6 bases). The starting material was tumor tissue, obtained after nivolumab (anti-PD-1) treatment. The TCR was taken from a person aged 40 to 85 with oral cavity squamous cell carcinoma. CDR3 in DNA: TGTGCCAGCAGCCCCAGGGGCGGGGCCAACGTCCTGACTTTC. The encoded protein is CASSPRGGANVLTF.